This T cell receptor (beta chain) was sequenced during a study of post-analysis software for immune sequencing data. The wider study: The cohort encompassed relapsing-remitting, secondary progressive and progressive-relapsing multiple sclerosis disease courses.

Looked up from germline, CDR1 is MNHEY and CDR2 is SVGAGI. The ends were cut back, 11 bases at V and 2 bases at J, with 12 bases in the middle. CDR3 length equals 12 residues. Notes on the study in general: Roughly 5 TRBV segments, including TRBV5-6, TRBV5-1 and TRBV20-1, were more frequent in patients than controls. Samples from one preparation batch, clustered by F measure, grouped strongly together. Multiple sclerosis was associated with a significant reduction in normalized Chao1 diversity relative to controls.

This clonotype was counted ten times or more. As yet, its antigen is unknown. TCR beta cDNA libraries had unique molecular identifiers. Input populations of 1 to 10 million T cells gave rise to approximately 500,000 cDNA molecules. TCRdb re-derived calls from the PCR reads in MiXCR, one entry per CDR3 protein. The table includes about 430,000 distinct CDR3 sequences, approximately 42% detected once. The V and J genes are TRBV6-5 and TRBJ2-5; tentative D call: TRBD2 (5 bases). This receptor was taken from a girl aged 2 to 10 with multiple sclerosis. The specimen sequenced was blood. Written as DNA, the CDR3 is TGTGCCTCCCGGACGGGGCAAGAGACCCAGTACTTC. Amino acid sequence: CASRTGQETQYF.